Listed below are T cell receptor beta chains from one sample, sequenced in a study of T cell responses to AZD1222 COVID-19 vaccine. The protocol was immunoSEQ multiplex PCR, while the TCRdb copy is restricted to in-frame clones and leaves out a portion. The sample consists of about 130,000 clones, roughly 90% of them appearing once. Specimen: peripheral blood, collected on day 0 of AZD1222 vaccination. Receptors were obtained from an adult in good health. CDR3s include the opening cysteine and the closing phenylalanine or tryptophan. Fields, in order: J gene, V gene, D gene, clone size, CDR3 DNA, CDR3 protein. A D gene is named only where the DNA matches it firmly. Part of the rows lack a size; the others show once, few, many or a class for expanded clones.

TRBJ1-5 | TRBV28 | . | . | TGTGCCAGCACAGGAATTGTTAGCAATCAGCCCCAGCATTTT | CASTGIVSNQPQHF
TRBJ1-1 | TRBV28 | . | . | TGTGCCAGCAGTTTAATTGGACAGTGGCCTGAAGCTTTCTTT | CASSLIGQWPEAFF
TRBJ1-2 | TRBV6-5 | TRBD1 | . | TGTGCCAGCAGAAGGACAGGGGACAACTATGGCTACACCTTC | CASRRTGDNYGYTF
TRBJ2-2 | TRBV18 | . | . | TGTGCCAGCTCTTTCGACGGATTGAACACCGGGGAGCTGTTTTTT | CASSFDGLNTGELFF
TRBJ2-4 | TRBV5-1 | . | . | TGCGCCAGCAGCTTGGTTGAAAACATTCAGTACTTC | CASSLVENIQYF
TRBJ2-2 | TRBV3-1/TRBV3-2 | . | . | TGTGCCAGCAGCCTCGGGACGTCGGGCACCGGGGAGCTGTTTTTT | CASSLGTSGTGELFF
TRBJ1-1 | TRBV7-3 | . | . | TGTGCCAGCAGCTTAGGAGGGGTCGGGTCTGTGTTTACTGAAGCTTTCTTT | CASSLGGVGSVFTEAFF
TRBJ1-5 | TRBV11-2 | . | . | TGTGCCAGCAGCTTCTCTGCAGGAAGTAGCAATCAGCCCCAGCATTTT | CASSFSAGSSNQPQHF
TRBJ1-2 | TRBV19 | . | . | TGTGCCAGTAGTATCCAAGCAGGGGGCTACACCTTC | CASSIQAGGYTF
TRBJ1-2 | TRBV25-1 | . | . | TGTGCCAGCAGTGAATCGACAGGCCCCTATCGCTACACCTTC | CASSESTGPYRYTF
TRBJ1-4 | TRBV29-1 | . | . | TGCAGCGTAGAAGGGGAAAAACTGTTTTTT | CSVEGEKLFF
TRBJ1-2 | TRBV7-9 | TRBD1 | . | TGTGCCAGCAGCTTGGGACAGGTCTATGGCTACACCTTC | CASSLGQVYGYTF
TRBJ1-2 | TRBV28 | . | . | TGTGCCAGCAGTAGGGTCAGGGGTAACTATGGCTACACCTTC | CASSRVRGNYGYTF
TRBJ1-1 | TRBV19 | . | . | TGTGCCAGTAGGATGTCAGGGAGTTGGGTCACTGAAGCTTTCTTT | CASRMSGSWVTEAFF
TRBJ2-3 | TRBV28 | TRBD2 | . | TGTGCCAGCAGCCTCCGGAGCGCGGGAGATTTAAGAGATACGCAGTATTTT | CASSLRSAGDLRDTQYF
TRBJ1-2 | TRBV4-3 | . | . | TGCGCCAGCAGCCAATGGGGCCCGGCCCCCTATGGCTACACCTTC | CASSQWGPAPYGYTF
TRBJ1-1 | TRBV2 | . | . | TGTGCCAGCAGCCGGGGGAACAGCTACACTGAAGCTTTCTTT | CASSRGNSYTEAFF
TRBJ2-1 | TRBV19 | TRBD2 | . | TGTGCCAGTAGTAGAAGACCGGGACTAGCGGGAGAAGGGATTTACAATGAGCAGTTCTTC | CASSRRPGLAGEGIYNEQFF
TRBJ1-2 | TRBV7-9 | TRBD1 | . | TGTGCCAGCAGCTCCTACCAACAGGGGGAGGGCGGCTACACCTTC | CASSSYQQGEGGYTF
TRBJ1-2 | TRBV14 | . | once | TGTGCCAGCAGCCAAGAGGGAATGTCGGGCACCTTC | CASSQEGMSGTF
TRBJ1-2 | TRBV27 | . | . | TGTGCCAGCAGAGGGACTCCGCCGCTTCGAAACTATGGCTACACCTTC | CASRGTPPLRNYGYTF
TRBJ1-6 | TRBV6-4 | TRBD1 | . | TGTGCCAGCAGGGACAGGGAGGGAGGCAATTCACCCCTCCACTTT | CASRDREGGNSPLHF
TRBJ2-3 | TRBV5-6 | TRBD2 | . | TGTGCCAGCAGCTTCGGGACTAGCGGGGGGGCTAATACGCAGTATTTT | CASSFGTSGGANTQYF
TRBJ1-6 | TRBV4-2 | TRBD1 | once | TGTGCCAGCAGCCAACCCAGGGGGGAGTCACCCCTCCACTTT | CASSQPRGESPLHF
TRBJ1-1 | TRBV19 | TRBD1 | . | TGTGCCAGTAGTACTTCCGACAGGGACACTGAAGCTTTCTTT | CASSTSDRDTEAFF
TRBJ1-5 | TRBV28 | . | . | TGTGCCAGCATCCGGGGGAATCAGCCCCAGCATTTT | CASIRGNQPQHF
TRBJ2-7 | TRBV13 | . | . | TGTGCCAGCAGCTTAGAGGGACGCGAGCAGTACTTC | CASSLEGREQYF
TRBJ1-3 | TRBV5-4 | TRBD1 | . | TGTGCCAGCAGTACCGGGACAGGGTCTGGAAACACCATATATTTT | CASSTGTGSGNTIYF
TRBJ1-3 | TRBV5-1 | . | . | TGCGCCAGCAGATCCGACGGGGGCACGCGAAACACCATATATTTT | CASRSDGGTRNTIYF
TRBJ2-7 | TRBV5-1 | . | . | TGCGCCAGCAGAGACTCGGGATCAGACGAGCAGTACTTC | CASRDSGSDEQYF
TRBJ1-1 | TRBV7-8 | TRBD1 | . | TGTGCCAGCAGAGAACCGGGACAGGGGATACCTGAAGCTTTCTTT | CASREPGQGIPEAFF
TRBJ2-7 | TRBV7-9 | TRBD1 | once | TGTGCCAGCAGCACAGGACAGGCCCCCTACGAGCAGTACTTC | CASSTGQAPYEQYF
TRBJ1-1 | TRBV6-5 | . | . | TGTGCCAGCTCCCGGGGGACTCTAGACACTGAAGCTTTCTTT | CASSRGTLDTEAFF
TRBJ1-4 | TRBV7-2 | . | . | TGTGCCAGCAGCTTAAGGGGGACTGGAGAACTGTTTTTT | CASSLRGTGELFF
TRBJ2-1 | TRBV6-5 | . | . | TGTGCCAGCAGTCTTCGGGCCCGAGAGTACAATGAGCAGTTCTTC | CASSLRAREYNEQFF
TRBJ2-2 | TRBV5-1 | . | . | TGCGCCAGCAGCTCTCAAGGGACCGGGGAGCTGTTTTTT | CASSSQGTGELFF
TRBJ2-3 | TRBV30 | TRBD2 | . | TGTGCCTGGGGCCGCTCTAGCGGGAGAGCAGATACGCAGTATTTT | CAWGRSSGRADTQYF
TRBJ2-2 | TRBV6-5 | TRBD2 | once | TGTGCCAGCACAGGGGGAACTAGCGGGAATCGGGAGCTGTTTTTT | CASTGGTSGNRELFF
TRBJ1-5 | TRBV6-2/TRBV6-3 | . | . | TGTGCCAGCAGCCACAGGGACGGCGGTCAGCCCCAGCATTTT | CASSHRDGGQPQHF
TRBJ1-2 | TRBV28 | . | . | TGTGCCAGCAGTTTCCCGACAGGCTACTACTATGGCTACACCTTC | CASSFPTGYYYGYTF
TRBJ2-1 | TRBV13 | . | . | TGTGCCAGCAGCTTAGTAGGGGACAATGAGCAGTTCTTC | CASSLVGDNEQFF
TRBJ1-2 | TRBV4-2 | . | . | TGTGCCAGCAGCCAAGGAAGGGACACCCTTATTTATGGCTACACCTTC | CASSQGRDTLIYGYTF